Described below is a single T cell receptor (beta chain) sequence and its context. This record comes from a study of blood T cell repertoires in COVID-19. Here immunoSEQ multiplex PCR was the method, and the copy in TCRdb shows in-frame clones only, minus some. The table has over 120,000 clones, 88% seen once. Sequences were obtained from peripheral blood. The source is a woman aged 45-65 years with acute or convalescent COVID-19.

The chain's CDR3 is CASSLDLTGTQYF. As DNA, the CDR3 is TGTGCCAGCAGCTTGGACCTGACAGGGACCCAGTACTTC. This chain connects TRBV7-8 to TRBJ2-5, with a tentative D call TRBD1 (6 bases). Per germline, CDR1 SGHVS and CDR2 FQNEAQ. There are 13 residues in the CDR3. Trimming pared 3 bases from V and 7 bases from J, leaving 12 bases between.